Listed here are 29 T cell receptor beta chains from one sample, sequenced in a study of blood T cell repertoires in COVID-19. Data came from immunoSEQ multiplex PCR; TCRdb stores just in-frame clones and leaves some out. This sample carries tens of thousands of clones, over 70% of them seen once, and the ten largest clones take 30% to 35%. Sequencing was done on a sample of peripheral blood. These TCRs come from a woman older than 75 with active or convalescent COVID-19.

The chain couples TRBV2 to TRBJ2-6; 8 bases match TRBD1. The V and J ends lost 5 bases and 3 bases, in that order; junction bases with no gene match: 12. CDR1 and CDR2 (germline): SNHLY, FYNNEI. The CDR3 is 18 residues long. CDR3 nucleotides: TGTGCCAGCAGTCTCACAGGGGGGTTGTTGGATGGGGCCAACGTCCTGACTTTC. Encoded protein: CASSLTGGLLDGANVLTF.

This clone has a handful of counts. The chain recombines TRBV6-5 with TRBJ2-3; D possibly corresponds to TRBD2 (6 bases). Germline loops: CDR1 MNHEY, CDR2 SVGAGI. Trimming cost V 7 bases and J 6 bases, with 20 bases left between them. The CDR3 is 15 amino acids. CDR3 nucleotide sequence: TGTGCCAGCACCATGCCGGGACTCCTGGGGGATACGCAGTATTTT. This encodes CASTMPGLLGDTQYF.

This clone was picked up one time. This chain joins TRBV27 and TRBJ2-7; 15 bases align to TRBD2. The CDR3 totals 18 residues. Germline assignment: CDR1 MNHEY and CDR2 SMNVEV (reference sequence). V was pared by 6 bases and J by 3 bases, with 12 bases of the junction left unmatched. The DNA of the CDR3 is TGTGCCAGCAGCCATCGGGGACTAGCGGGAGGTATTCACTACGAGCAGTACTTC. It translates to CASSHRGLAGGIHYEQYF.

The sample holds a few counts of this clone. The genes are TRBV18 and TRBJ1-2; 8 bases align to TRBD1. Germline CDR1 and CDR2: KGHSH and LQKENI. CDR3 length equals 13 residues. V lost 3 bases, J lost 4 bases, and 1 base stayed unmatched. The CDR3 protein is CASSPDRAYGYTF. In DNA form, the CDR3 reads TGTGCCAGCTCACCGGACAGGGCCTATGGCTACACCTTC.

The chain links TRBV14 to TRBJ2-7, with a weak D call TRBD2 (6 bases). With 4 bases removed from V and 3 bases from J, the gap between germline ends came to 10 bases. The V gene's germline CDR1 is SGHDN and CDR2 FVKESK. The CDR3 is 13 amino acids. CDR3 DNA sequence: TGTGCCAGCAGCCCCTCGGGGGTCTACGAGCAGTACTTC. Its protein is CASSPSGVYEQYF.

This chain uses TRBV5-5 with TRBJ1-1; D remains ambiguous. The CDR3 length is 12 residues. With 5 bases removed from V and 11 bases from J, the gap between germline ends came to 16 bases. Germline CDR1 reads SGHKS; CDR2 reads YYEKEE (reference sequence). CDR3 sequence (DNA): TGTGCCAGCAGTCAGGAAAGTCTATATGCTTTCTTT. It yields the protein CASSQESLYAFF.

V is TRBV5-6 and J is TRBJ1-3; 8 nucleotides line up with TRBD1. There are 13 residues in the CDR3. The J segment lost 8 bases and the V segment lost 4 bases, leaving 5 bases of the junction unmatched. Per the germline V gene, CDR1 is SGHDT and CDR2 is YYEEEE. Here the CDR3 reads CASSVRGRDTIYF. CDR3 DNA: TGTGCCAGCAGCGTCAGGGGGCGAGACACCATATATTTT.

The chain uses TRBV19 and TRBJ1-1; D may be TRBD1 (6 bases). The CDR3 runs 14 residues. V lost 3 bases and J lost 4, with 12 bases in between. In germline, CDR1 is LNHDA, CDR2 SQIVND (reference sequence). The chain's CDR3 is CASSIMGAATEAFF. CDR3 bases: TGTGCCAGTAGTATTATGGGGGCCGCCACTGAAGCTTTCTTT. Full variable domain (outside the CDR3, taken from reference TRBV19 and TRBJ1-1): DGGITQSPKYLFRKEGQNVTLSCEQNLNHDAMYWYRQDPGQGLRLIYYSQIVNDFQKGDIAEGYSVSREKKESFPLTVTSAQKNPTAFYLCASSIMGAATEAFFGQGTRLTVV.

CDR3 region: CASSPGDRGLVSEAFF. DNA of the CDR3: TGTGCCAGCAGCCCAGGGGACAGGGGGCTTGTCTCTGAAGCTTTCTTT. V and J are TRBV7-3 and TRBJ1-1, with 12 bases fitting TRBD1. Per germline, CDR1 SGHTA and CDR2 FQGTGA. The CDR3 contains 16 residues. V lost 5 bases to trimming and J lost 6 bases; unmatched junction nucleotides: 10.

The genes are TRBV6-2 or TRBV6-3 and TRBJ2-7; 8 bases map to TRBD1. Per the germline V gene, CDR1 is MNHEY and CDR2 is SVGEGT. CDR3 size: 13 residues. After removal of 4 bases from V and 3 bases from J, the junction contained 2 bases not matched to a gene. This chain's CDR3 is CASSWTGRYEQYF. In DNA, the CDR3 is TGTGCCAGCAGTTGGACAGGGCGCTACGAGCAGTACTTC.

The chain recombines TRBV10-3 with TRBJ2-7, with 8 bases identical to TRBD1. The junction had 7 bases not matched to a gene; V was cut back by 4 bases and J by 2 bases. The CDR3 totals 15 residues. Looked up from germline, CDR1 is ENHRY and CDR2 is SYGVKD. CDR3 bases: TGTGCCATCAGTGCAGGGCAGGGGGCCCCCTACGAGCAGTACTTC. This sequence encodes CAISAGQGAPYEQYF.

V gene TRBV27 combines with J gene TRBJ2-5, with TRBD1 matching over 7 bases. CDR1 is MNHEY, CDR2 SMNVEV, per germline (reference sequence). V dropped 6 bases and J dropped 0; count of bases not matched to a gene: 7. The CDR3 is 15 amino acids. The CDR3 nucleotides read TGTGCCAGCAGGCCGACAGGGATGTACCAAGAGACCCAGTACTTC. It specifies CASRPTGMYQETQYF.

V and J are TRBV29-1 and TRBJ2-1, with 11 bases fitting TRBD1. CDR1 and CDR2 from the germline V gene are SQVTM and ANQGSEA. With V trimmed by 4 bases and J by 4 bases, 3 bases remained unmatched. This CDR3 spans 14 amino acids. CDR3 nucleotide sequence: TGCAGCGTTGCGGACAGGGGGCCTTACAATGAGCAGTTCTTC. This sequence encodes CSVADRGPYNEQFF.

The chain recombines TRBV15 with TRBJ1-5; no clear D. Germline V gene data show CDR1 as LNHNV and CDR2 as YYDKDF (reference sequence). V dropped 0 bases and J dropped 7 bases, with 13 bases sitting between them. The CDR3 is 15 residues long. CDR3: CATSRDLVSRQPQHF. The CDR3 DNA follows: TGTGCCACCAGCAGAGATTTGGTCTCCAGGCAGCCCCAGCATTTT.

The chain recombines TRBV10-1 with TRBJ2-7, with unresolved D. The CDR3 runs 12 residues. Germline V lookup: CDR1 WNHNN, CDR2 SYGVQD (reference sequence). The germline V and J ends were trimmed by 5 bases and 4 bases, with 9 bases remaining between them. CDR3 in amino acids: CASSHYTYEQYF. The CDR3 DNA reads TGCGCCAGCAGTCACTATACATACGAGCAGTACTTC.

This sequence joins TRBV27 and TRBJ2-5, with 9 positions matching TRBD1. Germline loops: CDR1 MNHEY, CDR2 SMNVEV (reference sequence). The junction had 9 bases not matched to a gene; V was cut back by 2 bases and J by 5 bases. This CDR3 is built from 16 residues. CDR3 loop: CASSLIGDRVRETQYF. The CDR3 bases are TGTGCCAGCAGTTTAATCGGGGACAGGGTACGGGAGACCCAGTACTTC.

CDR3 nucleotide sequence: TGTGCCAGCCGCTCTCTGGGGGCTAGTGAAAAACTGTTTTTT. It encodes CASRSLGASEKLFF. The chain couples TRBV28 to TRBJ1-4, with D possibly TRBD1 on 6 matching bases. Germline CDR1 and CDR2: MDHEN and SYDVKM. The CDR3 contains 14 residues. V lost 8 bases and J 7 bases, leaving 17 bases between the germline ends.

In DNA form, the CDR3 reads TGTGCCAGCAGGAAGATGCTAGCGGGCCAAGAGACCCAGTACTTC. Translation: CASRKMLAGQETQYF. The J gene is TRBJ2-5, the V gene TRBV28; 8 positions match TRBD2. The CDR3 spans 15 residues. The trim removed 6 bases at V and 1 base at J, leaving 7 bases unmatched. CDR1 and CDR2 from the germline V gene are MDHEN and SYDVKM.

The chain combines TRBV6-2 or TRBV6-3 with TRBJ1-5, with D unresolved. Trimming took off 2 bases at V and 7 bases at J, with 6 bases between the two ends. The length of the CDR3 is 12 residues. CDR1 is MNHEY and CDR2 is SVGEGT in the germline V gene. CDR3 coding DNA: TGTGCCAGCAGTTACCACATACAGCCCCAGCATTTT. Translating it yields CASSYHIQPQHF.

The rearrangement uses TRBV6-2 or TRBV6-3 and TRBJ2-7, with 9 bases identical to TRBD1. Germline CDR1 and CDR2: MNHEY and SVGEGT. The V segment lost 5 bases and the J segment 2 bases; nucleotides outside the gene matches: 4. CDR3 size: 14 residues. The CDR3 sequence is CASSGGTGPYEQYF. The CDR3 DNA reads TGTGCCAGCAGTGGAGGGACAGGGCCCTACGAGCAGTACTTC.

V usage is TRBV5-5 and J usage is TRBJ1-2; 8 positions agree with TRBD1. Germline V lookup: CDR1 SGHKS, CDR2 YYEKEE (reference sequence). This CDR3 contains 13 residues. V shed 4 bases, J shed 8 bases, and the junction held 7 bases outside the gene matches. CDR3 bases: TGTGCCAGCAGCGACAGGGGAGGAAGGGGCTACACCTTC. This codes for CASSDRGGRGYTF.

This sequence joins TRBV5-1 and TRBJ2-2; 13 bases align to TRBD2. V shed 4 bases and J 4 bases; nucleotides not matched to a gene: 10. The germline gives CDR1 SGHRS, CDR2 YFSETQ. There are 18 residues in the CDR3. The CDR3 sequence is CASSLWTSGRGGTGELFF. The CDR3 DNA is TGCGCCAGCAGCCTATGGACTAGCGGGAGAGGTGGCACCGGGGAGCTGTTTTTT.

Here the CDR3 reads CASQKGLAGNEQFF. In nucleotides, the CDR3 is TGTGCCAGCCAAAAGGGACTAGCGGGCAATGAGCAGTTCTTC. This chain links TRBV27 with TRBJ2-1; 12 bases match TRBD2. CDR1 MNHEY and CDR2 SMNVEV come from the germline V gene (reference sequence). Losses at the gene ends were 8 bases for V and 6 bases for J; bases not matched to a gene: 5. The CDR3 consists of 14 residues.

This clone was counted only a few times. The V call is TRBV6-5, the J call TRBJ1-1; D is undetermined. CDR1 and CDR2 (germline): MNHEY, SVGAGI. There are 12 residues in the CDR3. Trimming left V 5 bases short and J 5 bases short, with 9 bases between. CDR3 residues: CASSRPGTEAFF. CDR3 DNA: TGTGCCAGCAGTCGCCCCGGGACTGAAGCTTTCTTT.

Concerning this clone: One junction end does not reproduce the germline sequence, and a read error may be involved. The rearrangement joins TRBV19 to TRBJ1-6; D ambiguous. Germline CDR1 is LNHDA and CDR2 is SQIVND (reference sequence). The CDR3 is 15 residues long. The CDR3 DNA follows: TGTACCAGTAGTATCAGCAGTCCCGAGGTTTCACCCCTCCACTTT. Translation gives CTSSISSPEVSPLHF.

This chain joins TRBV30 and TRBJ2-5; TRBD1 is a possible D gene (5 bases). V was pared by 2 bases and J by 3 bases, with 16 bases between. Germline V CDR1 and CDR2: GTSNPN, SVGIG (reference sequence). The CDR3 covers 15 residues. The CDR3 DNA follows: TGTGCCTGGAGTAATTCAGGGTGGGTAAAAGAGACCCAGTACTTC. It yields the protein CAWSNSGWVKETQYF.

This sequence joins TRBV27 and TRBJ2-7; D ambiguous. Trimming shortened V by 10 bases and J by 3 bases, and 16 bases separated the two germline ends. Germline V gene sequence: CDR1 MNHEY, CDR2 SMNVEV (reference sequence). The CDR3 is 13 residues long. The CDR3 protein is CANNHSQVYEQYF. CDR3 bases: TGTGCCAACAACCACAGTCAAGTCTACGAGCAGTACTTC.

This sequence joins TRBV3-1 (or the pseudogene TRBV3-2) and TRBJ2-5; 10 bases line up with TRBD1. V lost 4 bases and J lost 5; bases outside the gene matches: 7. There are 15 residues in the CDR3. Germline values: CDR1 LGHDT, CDR2 YNNKEL (reference sequence). CDR3 sequence: CASSRGTGVGETQYF. The CDR3 DNA follows: TGTGCCAGCAGCCGCGGGACAGGGGTGGGGGAGACCCAGTACTTC.

V usage is TRBV7-2 and J usage is TRBJ2-5; TRBD1 is a possible D gene (6 bases). Germline CDR1 is SGHTA and CDR2 is FQGNSA. The CDR3 has 15 residues. Trimming pared 3 bases from V and 5 bases from J, leaving 16 bases between. CDR3 in DNA: TGTGCCAGCAGCTTGGCCACAGGGTTGGGGGAGACCCAGTACTTC. This sequence encodes CASSLATGLGETQYF.